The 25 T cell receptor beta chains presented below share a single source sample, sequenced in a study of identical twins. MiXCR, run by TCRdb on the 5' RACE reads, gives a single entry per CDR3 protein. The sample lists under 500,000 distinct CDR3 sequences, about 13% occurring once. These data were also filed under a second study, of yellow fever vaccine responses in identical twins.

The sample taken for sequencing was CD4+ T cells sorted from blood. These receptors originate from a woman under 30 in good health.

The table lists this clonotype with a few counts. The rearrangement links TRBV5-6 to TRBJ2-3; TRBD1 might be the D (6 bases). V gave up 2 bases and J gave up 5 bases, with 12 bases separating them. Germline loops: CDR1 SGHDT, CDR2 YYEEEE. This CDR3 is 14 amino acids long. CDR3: CASSFAGAGDTQYF. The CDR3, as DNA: TGTGCCAGCAGCTTTGCAGGGGCGGGAGATACGCAGTATTTT.

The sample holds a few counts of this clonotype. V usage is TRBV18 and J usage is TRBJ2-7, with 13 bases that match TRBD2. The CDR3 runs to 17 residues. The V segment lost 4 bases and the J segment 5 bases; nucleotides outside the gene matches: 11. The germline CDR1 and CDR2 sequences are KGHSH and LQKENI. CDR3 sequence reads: CASSLKLAGGPSNEQYF. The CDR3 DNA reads TGTGCCAGCTCACTTAAACTAGCGGGAGGGCCGTCGAACGAGCAGTACTTC.

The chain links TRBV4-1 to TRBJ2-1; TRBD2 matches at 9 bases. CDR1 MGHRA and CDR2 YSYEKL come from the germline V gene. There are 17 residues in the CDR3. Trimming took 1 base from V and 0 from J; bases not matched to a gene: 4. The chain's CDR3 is CASSQAQAGGSYNEQFF. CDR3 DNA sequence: TGCGCCAGCAGCCAAGCACAAGCGGGGGGCTCCTACAATGAGCAGTTCTTC.

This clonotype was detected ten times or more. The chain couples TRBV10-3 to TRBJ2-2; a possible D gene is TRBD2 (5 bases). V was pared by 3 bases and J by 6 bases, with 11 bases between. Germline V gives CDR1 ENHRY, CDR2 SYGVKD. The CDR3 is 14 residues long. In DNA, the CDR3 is TGTGCCATCAGTGATGCGGAGAGGGCCGGGGAGCTGTTTTTT. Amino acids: CAISDAERAGELFF.

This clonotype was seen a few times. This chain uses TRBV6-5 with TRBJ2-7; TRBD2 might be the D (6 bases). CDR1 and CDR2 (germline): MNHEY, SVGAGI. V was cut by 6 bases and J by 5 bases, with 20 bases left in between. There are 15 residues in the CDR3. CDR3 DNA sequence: TGTGCCAGCAGGCTAAGCGGGCATTTGGGGCACGAGCAGTACTTC. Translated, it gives CASRLSGHLGHEQYF.

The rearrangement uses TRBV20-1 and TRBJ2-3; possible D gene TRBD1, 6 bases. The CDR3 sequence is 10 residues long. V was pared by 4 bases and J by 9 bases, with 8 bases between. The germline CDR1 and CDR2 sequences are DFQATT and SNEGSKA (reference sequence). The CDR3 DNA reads TGCAGTGCTAACAGGGCCACGCAGTATTTT. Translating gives CSANRATQYF.

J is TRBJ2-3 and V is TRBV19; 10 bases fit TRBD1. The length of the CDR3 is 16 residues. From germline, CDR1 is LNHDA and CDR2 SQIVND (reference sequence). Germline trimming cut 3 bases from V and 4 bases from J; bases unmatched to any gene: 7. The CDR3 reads CASSIRGQGGADTQYF. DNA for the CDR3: TGTGCCAGTAGTATCCGTGGACAGGGGGGAGCAGATACGCAGTATTTT.

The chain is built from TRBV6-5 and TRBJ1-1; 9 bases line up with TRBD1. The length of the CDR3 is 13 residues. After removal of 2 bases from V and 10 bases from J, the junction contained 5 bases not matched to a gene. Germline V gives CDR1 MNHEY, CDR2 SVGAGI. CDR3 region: CASSYAGQGSAFF. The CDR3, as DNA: TGTGCCAGCAGTTACGCGGGACAGGGTTCAGCTTTCTTT.

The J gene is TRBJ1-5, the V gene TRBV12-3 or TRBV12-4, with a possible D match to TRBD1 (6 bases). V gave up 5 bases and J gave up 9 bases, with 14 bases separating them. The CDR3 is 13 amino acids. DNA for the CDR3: TGTGCCAGCAGTACAGGACAGCAGAGGCCCCAGCATTTT. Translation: CASSTGQQRPQHF.

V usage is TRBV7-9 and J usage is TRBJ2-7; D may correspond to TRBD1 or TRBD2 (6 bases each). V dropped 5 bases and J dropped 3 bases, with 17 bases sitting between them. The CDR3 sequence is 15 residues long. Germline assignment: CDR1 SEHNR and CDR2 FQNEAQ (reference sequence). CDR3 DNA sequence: TGTGCCAGCAGCGACGGGGGCCGCCTGGGCTACGAGCAGTACTTC. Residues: CASSDGGRLGYEQYF.

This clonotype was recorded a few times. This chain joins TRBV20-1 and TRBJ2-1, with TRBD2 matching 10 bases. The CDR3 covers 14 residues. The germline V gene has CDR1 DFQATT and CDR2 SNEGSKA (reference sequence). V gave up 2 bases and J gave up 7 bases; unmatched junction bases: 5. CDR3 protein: CSARPSGSRNEQFF. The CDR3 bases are TGCAGTGCTAGACCTAGCGGGAGTAGGAATGAGCAGTTCTTC.

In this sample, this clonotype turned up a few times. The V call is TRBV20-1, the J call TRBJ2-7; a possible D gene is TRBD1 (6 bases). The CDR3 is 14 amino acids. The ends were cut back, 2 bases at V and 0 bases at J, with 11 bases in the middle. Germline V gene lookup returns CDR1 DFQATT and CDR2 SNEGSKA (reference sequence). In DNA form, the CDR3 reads TGCAGTGCTAGACGTACAGGGATCTCCTACGAGCAGTACTTC. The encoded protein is CSARRTGISYEQYF.

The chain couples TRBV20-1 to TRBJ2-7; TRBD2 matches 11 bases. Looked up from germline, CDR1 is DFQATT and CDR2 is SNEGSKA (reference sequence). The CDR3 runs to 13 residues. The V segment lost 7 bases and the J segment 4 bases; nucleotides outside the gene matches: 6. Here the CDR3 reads CSGIAGGSYEQYF. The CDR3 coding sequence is TGCAGTGGAATAGCGGGAGGGAGTTACGAGCAGTACTTC.

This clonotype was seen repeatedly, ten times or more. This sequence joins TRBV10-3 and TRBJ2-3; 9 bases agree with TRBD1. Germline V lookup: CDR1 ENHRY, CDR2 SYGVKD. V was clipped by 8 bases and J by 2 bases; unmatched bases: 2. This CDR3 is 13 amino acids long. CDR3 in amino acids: CAIGTGNTDTQYF. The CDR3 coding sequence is TGTGCCATCGGGACAGGGAACACAGATACGCAGTATTTT.

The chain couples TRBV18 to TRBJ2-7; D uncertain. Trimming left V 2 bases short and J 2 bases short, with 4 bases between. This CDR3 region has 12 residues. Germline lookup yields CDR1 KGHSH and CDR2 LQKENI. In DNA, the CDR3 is TGTGCCAGCTCACCAGAGCCCTACGAGCAGTACTTC. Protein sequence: CASSPEPYEQYF.

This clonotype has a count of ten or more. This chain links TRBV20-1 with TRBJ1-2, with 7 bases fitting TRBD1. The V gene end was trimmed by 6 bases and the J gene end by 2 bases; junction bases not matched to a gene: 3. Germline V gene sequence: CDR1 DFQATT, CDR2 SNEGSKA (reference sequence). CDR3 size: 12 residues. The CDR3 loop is CSATGQNYGYTF. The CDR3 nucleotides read TGCAGTGCCACGGGACAGAACTATGGCTACACCTTC.

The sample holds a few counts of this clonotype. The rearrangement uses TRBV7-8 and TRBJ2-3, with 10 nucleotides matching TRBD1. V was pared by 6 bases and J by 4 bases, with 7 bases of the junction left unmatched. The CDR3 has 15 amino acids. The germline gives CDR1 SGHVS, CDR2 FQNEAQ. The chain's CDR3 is CASSHRTGGSDTQYF. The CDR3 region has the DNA TGTGCCAGCAGTCATAGGACAGGGGGTTCAGATACGCAGTATTTT.

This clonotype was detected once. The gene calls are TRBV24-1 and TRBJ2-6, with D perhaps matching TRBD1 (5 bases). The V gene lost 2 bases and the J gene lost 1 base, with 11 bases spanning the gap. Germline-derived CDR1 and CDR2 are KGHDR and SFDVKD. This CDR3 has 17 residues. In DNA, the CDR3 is TGTGCCACCAGTGATTCATTAAGGGGTTCTGGGGCCAACGTCCTGACTTTC. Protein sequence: CATSDSLRGSGANVLTF.

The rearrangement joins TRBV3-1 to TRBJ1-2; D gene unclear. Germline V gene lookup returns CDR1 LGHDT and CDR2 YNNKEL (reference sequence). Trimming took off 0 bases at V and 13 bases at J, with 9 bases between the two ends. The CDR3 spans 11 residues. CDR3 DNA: TGTGCCAGCAGCCAAGAGCCCCCGGTCACCTTC. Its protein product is CASSQEPPVTF.

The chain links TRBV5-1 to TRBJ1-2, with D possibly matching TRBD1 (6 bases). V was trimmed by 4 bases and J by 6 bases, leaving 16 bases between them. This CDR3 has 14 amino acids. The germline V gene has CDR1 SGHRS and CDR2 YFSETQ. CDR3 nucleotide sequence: TGCGCCAGCAGCGCCGGAACAGGGTCGGATGGCTACACCTTC. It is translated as CASSAGTGSDGYTF.

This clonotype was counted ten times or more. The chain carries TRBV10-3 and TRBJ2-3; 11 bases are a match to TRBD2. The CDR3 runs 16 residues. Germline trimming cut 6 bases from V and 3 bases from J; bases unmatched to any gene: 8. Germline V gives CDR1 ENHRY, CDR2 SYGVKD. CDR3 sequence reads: CAIRGAGLADTDTQYF. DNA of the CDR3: TGTGCCATCAGGGGTGCGGGACTAGCGGATACAGATACGCAGTATTTT.

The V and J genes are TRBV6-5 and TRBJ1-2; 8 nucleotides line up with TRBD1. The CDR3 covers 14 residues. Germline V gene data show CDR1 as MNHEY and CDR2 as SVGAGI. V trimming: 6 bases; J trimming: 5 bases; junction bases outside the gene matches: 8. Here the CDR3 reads CASSYGQGEYGYTF. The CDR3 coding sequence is TGTGCCAGCAGCTACGGACAGGGAGAATATGGCTACACCTTC.

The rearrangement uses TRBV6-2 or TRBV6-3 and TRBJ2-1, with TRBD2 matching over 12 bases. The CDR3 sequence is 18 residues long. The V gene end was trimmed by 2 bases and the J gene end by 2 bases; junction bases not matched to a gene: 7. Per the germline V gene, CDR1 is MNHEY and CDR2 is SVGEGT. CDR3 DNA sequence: TGTGCCAGCAGTTACCACCCCCTAGCGGGAGGGCCCTACAATGAGCAGTTCTTC. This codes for CASSYHPLAGGPYNEQFF.

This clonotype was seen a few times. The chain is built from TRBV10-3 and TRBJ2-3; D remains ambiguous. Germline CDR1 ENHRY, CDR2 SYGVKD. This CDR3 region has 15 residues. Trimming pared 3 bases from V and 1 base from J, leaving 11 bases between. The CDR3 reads CAISDGSGGTDTQYF. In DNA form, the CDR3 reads TGTGCCATCAGTGACGGGTCGGGTGGCACAGATACGCAGTATTTT.

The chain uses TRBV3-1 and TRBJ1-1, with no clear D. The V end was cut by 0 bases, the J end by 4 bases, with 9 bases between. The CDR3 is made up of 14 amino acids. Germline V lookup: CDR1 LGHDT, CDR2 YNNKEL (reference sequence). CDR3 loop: CASSQDEHVTEAFF. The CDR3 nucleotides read TGTGCCAGCAGCCAAGATGAACATGTCACTGAAGCTTTCTTT.